This is a list of T cell receptor beta chains from one sample in a study of T cell changes during pregnancy in multiple sclerosis. Some clones are missing from TCRdb's copy, which holds only in-frame ones; the method was immunoSEQ multiplex PCR. The table has tens of thousands of clones, roughly 93% seen once. The material sequenced was peripheral blood, taken in the second trimester of pregnancy. The receptor set was obtained from a female donor with multiple sclerosis, enrolled in a pregnancy study. Both conserved end residues are part of each CDR3. The order of the fields is clone size, V gene, J gene, D gene, CDR3 protein, CDR3 DNA. The D gene is left open where the match is weak. Not every row has a clone size; where given, it reads once, few, many or a size class.

once	TRBV5-1	TRBJ1-2	TRBD1	CASSVRQGNGYTF	TGCGCCAGCAGCGTTCGACAGGGAAATGGCTACACCTTC
-	TRBV4-1	TRBJ1-1	-	CASSQVASSVNTEAFF	TGCGCCAGCAGCCAAGTAGCTAGTTCGGTGAACACTGAAGCTTTCTTT
once	TRBV19	TRBJ2-7	-	CASSIVQGSPSEQYF	TGTGCCAGTAGTATAGTACAGGGAAGCCCCTCCGAGCAGTACTTC
-	TRBV28	TRBJ1-2	TRBD1	CASSRTTTGGGGYTF	TGTGCCAGCAGCCGGACAACTACAGGGGGCGGTGGCTACACCTTC
-	TRBV15	TRBJ2-7	-	CATSRDRGGEQYF	TGTGCCACCAGCAGAGATAGGGGGGGGGAGCAGTACTTC
-	TRBV9	TRBJ1-3	-	CASSVGDNGNTIYF	TGTGCCAGCAGCGTAGGCGACAACGGAAACACCATATATTTT
-	TRBV30	TRBJ2-5	TRBD2	CAWSATSGVQETQYF	TGTGCCTGGAGTGCGACTAGCGGGGTACAAGAGACCCAGTACTTC
-	TRBV7-2	TRBJ1-2	-	CASRLQVANGYTF	TGTGCCAGCAGGTTACAGGTGGCAAATGGCTACACCTTC
-	TRBV6-4	TRBJ2-1	TRBD1	CASSVQGARDEQFF	TGTGCCAGCAGTGTACAGGGGGCGAGAGATGAGCAGTTCTTC
-	TRBV18	TRBJ2-7	-	CASSPPGLGAHEQYF	TGTGCCAGCTCACCACCGGGCCTAGGGGCCCACGAGCAGTACTTC
-	TRBV10-3	TRBJ1-2	-	CAISVGTLAVDYGYTF	TGTGCCATCAGTGTAGGTACCTTGGCGGTCGATTATGGCTACACCTTC
-	TRBV5-6	TRBJ2-5	-	CASSRGAQETQYF	TGTGCCAGCAGCCGGGGGGCCCAAGAGACCCAGTACTTC
-	TRBV19	TRBJ1-1	-	CASPLSLRTEAFF	TGTGCCAGTCCTCTCTCTTTGAGGACTGAAGCTTTCTTT
-	TRBV28	TRBJ1-2	TRBD1	CASSPGQVYGYTF	TGTGCCAGCAGTCCCGGACAGGTCTATGGCTACACCTTC
-	TRBV7-7	TRBJ1-5	-	CASSLDIGQPQHF	TGTGCTAGCAGCTTAGATATCGGTCAGCCCCAGCATTTT
once	TRBV27	TRBJ2-5	-	CASRPYPQETQYF	TGTGCCAGCAGACCCTATCCGCAAGAGACCCAGTACTTC
-	TRBV9	TRBJ1-3	-	CASSPQSGTGNTIYF	TGTGCCAGCAGCCCACAATCCGGGACAGGAAACACCATATATTTT
-	TRBV2	TRBJ2-4	TRBD2	CASSEEGGGGNIQYF	TGTGCCAGCAGCGAAGAGGGCGGGGGGGGGAACATTCAGTACTTC
-	TRBV14	TRBJ2-6	-	CASSQGSSGANVLTF	TGTGCCAGCAGCCAAGGGAGCTCTGGGGCCAACGTCCTGACTTTC
-	TRBV9	TRBJ2-1	TRBD2	CASSEGTSGGEQFF	TGTGCCAGCAGCGAGGGGACTAGCGGGGGTGAGCAGTTCTTC
-	TRBV5-6	TRBJ2-5	TRBD1	CASSYGQGIETQYF	TGTGCCAGCAGTTACGGACAGGGTATAGAGACCCAGTACTTC
once	TRBV27	TRBJ2-2	-	CASSLLAAGELFF	TGTGCCAGCAGTTTGTTAGCTGCCGGGGAGCTGTTTTTT
-	TRBV9	TRBJ1-6	-	CASSVEGNSPLHF	TGTGCCAGCAGCGTAGAGGGGAATTCACCCCTCCACTTT
once	TRBV18	TRBJ1-1	-	CASSQQGWGTEAFF	TGTGCCAGCTCACAACAGGGTTGGGGCACTGAAGCTTTCTTT
-	TRBV18	TRBJ2-5	-	CASSPNREGGPYQETQYF	TGTGCCAGCTCACCAAATCGAGAAGGGGGTCCGTACCAAGAGACCCAGTACTTC
-	TRBV7-3	TRBJ2-3	-	CASSLMGTTDTQYF	TGTGCCAGCAGCTTAATGGGGACAACAGATACGCAGTATTTT
-	TRBV6-5	TRBJ2-7	TRBD1	CASSYSLGQRHYEQYF	TGTGCCAGCAGTTACTCTCTGGGACAGCGACACTACGAGCAGTACTTC
-	TRBV6-1	TRBJ2-5	TRBD2	CASRRTGGQETQYF	TGTGCCAGCCGAAGGACGGGGGGACAAGAGACCCAGTACTTC
-	TRBV27	TRBJ1-5	-	CASRSRDNQPQHF	TGTGCCAGCAGGAGCCGGGACAATCAGCCCCAGCATTTT
-	TRBV19	TRBJ1-2	-	CASSMGFGGGGYTF	TGTGCCAGTAGTATGGGCTTCGGCGGGGGAGGCTACACCTTC
-	TRBV7-2	TRBJ1-2	TRBD1	CASSPPGTGTGDKGGGYTF	TGTGCCAGCAGCCCCCCGGGAACCGGGACAGGGGACAAAGGGGGTGGCTACACCTTC
-	TRBV2	TRBJ1-1	TRBD1	CATHRGHTEAFF	TGTGCCACCCACAGGGGGCACACTGAAGCTTTCTTT
-	TRBV7-9	TRBJ2-1	TRBD1	CASSLGRGTYNEQFF	TGTGCCAGCAGCTTAGGCAGGGGGACCTACAATGAGCAGTTCTTC
-	TRBV9	TRBJ2-3	-	CASSLTLGPQNTQYF	TGTGCCAGCAGCCTCACTCTGGGCCCCCAGAATACGCAGTATTTT
medium-sized	TRBV6-4	TRBJ2-2	TRBD2	CASSDGTSTGELFF	TGTGCCAGCAGTGACGGGACTAGCACCGGGGAGCTGTTTTTT
few	TRBV6-5	TRBJ2-7	-	CASSSLTGGHEQYF	TGTGCCAGCAGTTCCCTGACAGGCGGACACGAGCAGTACTTC
-	TRBV18	TRBJ2-2	TRBD1	CASSPNRGQDTGELFF	TGTGCCAGCTCACCAAACAGGGGGCAGGACACCGGGGAGCTGTTTTTT
-	TRBV5-1	TRBJ2-5	TRBD1	CASSSGTGGAETQYF	TGCGCCAGCAGCTCAGGGACAGGGGGCGCGGAGACCCAGTACTTC
-	TRBV9	TRBJ1-2	-	CASSVQGGGYTF	TGTGCCAGCAGCGTTCAAGGGGGTGGCTACACCTTC
-	TRBV4-1	TRBJ2-1	-	CASSLQGRDNEQFF	TGCGCCAGCAGCCTTCAGGGGCGGGACAATGAGCAGTTCTTC
-	TRBV5-1	TRBJ2-3	-	CASSLVGGAAYF	TGCGCCAGCAGCTTGGTAGGGGGGGCCGCGTATTTT
once	TRBV19	TRBJ2-5	TRBD1	CASSSGFEGALLETQYF	TGTGCCAGTAGTAGCGGGTTTGAGGGGGCCCTACTGGAGACCCAGTACTTC
-	TRBV27	TRBJ2-3	TRBD2	CASSPPTSVPRGDTQYF	TGTGCCAGCAGCCCCCCGACTAGCGTCCCCCGAGGAGATACGCAGTATTTT
-	TRBV5-6	TRBJ1-5	TRBD1	CASSSSRTGNQPQHF	TGTGCCAGCAGCTCGTCCCGGACAGGGAACCAGCCCCAGCATTTT
-	TRBV5-4	TRBJ2-3	-	CASSSPWGPDTQYF	TGTGCCAGCAGCTCCCCTTGGGGGCCAGATACGCAGTATTTT
-	TRBV10-2	TRBJ1-2	-	CASSLHPTGRGGYTF	TGCGCCAGCTCACTACATCCGACAGGCCGCGGAGGCTACACCTTC